This T cell receptor (beta chain) emerged from a study of cytomegalovirus exposure and HLA in healthy donors. Broader study findings: TCR beta chains numbering more than 150 were designated cytomegalovirus-associated. Reported findings show TCR beta sequences accurately forecast HLA-A and HLA-B alleles in most subjects.

Of note for this clone: What it recognizes is unknown.

The CDR3 is made up of 13 amino acids. Germline lookup yields CDR1 SGDLS and CDR2 YYNGEE. The V end was cut by 3 bases, the J end by 3 bases, with 7 bases between. The PCR had 60 Vbeta and 13 Jbeta primers. Libraries were prepared by immunoSEQ multiplex PCR; TCRdb keeps only in-frame clonotypes and omits some of them. This sample has about 240,000 clones, with roughly 80% found just once. The sample was PBMCs. The source of this sequence is a woman in her thirties or forties in good health and CMV-seropositive. The chain recombines TRBV9 with TRBJ2-4; possible D gene TRBD1, 5 bases. The CDR3 loop is CASSDGHKNIQYF. As DNA, the CDR3 is TGTGCCAGCAGCGACGGACACAAAAACATTCAGTACTTC.